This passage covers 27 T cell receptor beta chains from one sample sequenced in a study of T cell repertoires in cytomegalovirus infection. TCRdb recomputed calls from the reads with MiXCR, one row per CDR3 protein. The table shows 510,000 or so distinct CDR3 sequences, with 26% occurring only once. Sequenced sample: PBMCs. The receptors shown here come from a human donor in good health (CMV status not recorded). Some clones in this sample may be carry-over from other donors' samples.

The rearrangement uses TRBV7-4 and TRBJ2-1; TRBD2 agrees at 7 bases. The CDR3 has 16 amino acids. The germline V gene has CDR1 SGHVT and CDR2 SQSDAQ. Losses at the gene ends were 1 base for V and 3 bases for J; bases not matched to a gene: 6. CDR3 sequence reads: CASSLGSGGHYNEQFF. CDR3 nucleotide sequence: TGTGCCAGCAGCTTAGGTTCGGGAGGCCACTACAATGAGCAGTTCTTC.

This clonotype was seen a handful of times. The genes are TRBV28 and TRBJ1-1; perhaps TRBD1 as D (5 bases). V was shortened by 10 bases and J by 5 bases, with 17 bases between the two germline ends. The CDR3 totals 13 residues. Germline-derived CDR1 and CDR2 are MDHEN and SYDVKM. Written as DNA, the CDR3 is TGTGCCATAGAGAGTACAGGACGGACTGAAGCTTTCTTT. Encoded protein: CAIESTGRTEAFF. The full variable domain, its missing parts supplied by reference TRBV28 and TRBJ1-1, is DVKVTQSSRYLVKRTGEKVFLECVQDMDHENMFWYRQDPGLGLRLIYFSYDVKMKEKGDIPEGYSVSREKKERFSLILESASTNQTSMYLCAIESTGRTEAFFGQGTRLTVV.

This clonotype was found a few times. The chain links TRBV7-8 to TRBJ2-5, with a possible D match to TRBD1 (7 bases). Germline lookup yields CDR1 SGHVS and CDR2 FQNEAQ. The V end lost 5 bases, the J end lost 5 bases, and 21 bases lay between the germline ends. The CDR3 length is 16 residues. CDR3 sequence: CASSVGQRLAFETQYF. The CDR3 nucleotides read TGTGCCAGCAGCGTGGGACAGCGCCTAGCGTTTGAGACCCAGTACTTC.

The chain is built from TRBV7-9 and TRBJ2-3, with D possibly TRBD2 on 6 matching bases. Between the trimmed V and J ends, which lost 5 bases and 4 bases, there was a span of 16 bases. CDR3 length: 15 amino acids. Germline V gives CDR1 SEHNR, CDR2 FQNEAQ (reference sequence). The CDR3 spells CASSGEASRSDTQYF. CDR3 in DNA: TGTGCCAGCAGCGGGGAGGCTAGCAGGTCAGATACGCAGTATTTT.

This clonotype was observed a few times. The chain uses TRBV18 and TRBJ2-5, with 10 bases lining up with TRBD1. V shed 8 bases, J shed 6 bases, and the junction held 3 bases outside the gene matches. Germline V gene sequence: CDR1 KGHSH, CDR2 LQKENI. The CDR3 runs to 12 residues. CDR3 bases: TGTGCCAGCGGGACAGGGGATCAGACCCAGTACTTC. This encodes CASGTGDQTQYF.

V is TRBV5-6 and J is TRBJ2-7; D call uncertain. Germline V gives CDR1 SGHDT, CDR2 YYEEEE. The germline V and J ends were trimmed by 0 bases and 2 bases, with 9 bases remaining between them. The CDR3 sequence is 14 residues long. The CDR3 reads CASSLGGSTYEQYV. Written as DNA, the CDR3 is TGTGCCAGCAGCTTGGGAGGTTCTACCTACGAGCAGTACGTC.

The chain's CDR3 is CASSLAVAGNENNEQFF. DNA for the CDR3: TGTGCCAGCAGCTTAGCGGTAGCGGGAAATGAAAACAATGAGCAGTTCTTC. V is TRBV11-3 and J is TRBJ2-1; 8 bases line up with TRBD2. The CDR3 sequence is 17 residues long. V trimming: 1 base; J trimming: 5 bases; junction bases outside the gene matches: 10. Germline V gives CDR1 SGHNT, CDR2 YENEEA.

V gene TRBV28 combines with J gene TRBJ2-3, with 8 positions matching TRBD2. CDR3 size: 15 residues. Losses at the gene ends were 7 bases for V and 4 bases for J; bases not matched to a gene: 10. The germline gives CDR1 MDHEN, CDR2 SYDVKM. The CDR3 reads CASTRGGLNSDTQYF. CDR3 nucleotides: TGTGCCAGCACCCGGGGGGGACTAAACTCAGATACGCAGTATTTT.

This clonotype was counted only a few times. The CDR3: CATSDPEHTGAKYNEQFF. The CDR3, as DNA: TGTGCCACCAGTGACCCAGAACACACAGGGGCCAAGTACAATGAGCAGTTCTTC. The chain joins TRBV24-1 to TRBJ2-1; 7 bases fit TRBD1. Germline values: CDR1 KGHDR, CDR2 SFDVKD. This CDR3 is 18 amino acids long. Trimming cost V 4 bases and J 4 bases; bases outside gene matches: 15.

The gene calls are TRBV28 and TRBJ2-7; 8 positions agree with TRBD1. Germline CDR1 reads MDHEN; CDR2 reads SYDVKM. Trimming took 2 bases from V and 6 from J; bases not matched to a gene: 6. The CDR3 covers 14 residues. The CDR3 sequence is CASSLADRVREQYF. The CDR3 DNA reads TGTGCCAGCAGTTTAGCGGACAGGGTTCGCGAGCAGTACTTC.

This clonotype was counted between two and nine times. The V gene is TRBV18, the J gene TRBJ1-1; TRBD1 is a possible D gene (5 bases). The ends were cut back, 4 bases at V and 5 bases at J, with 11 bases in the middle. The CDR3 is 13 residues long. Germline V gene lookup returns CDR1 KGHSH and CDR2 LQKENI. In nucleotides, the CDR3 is TGTGCCAGCTCACAAGAGGGGTCTACTGAAGCTTTCTTT. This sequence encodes CASSQEGSTEAFF.

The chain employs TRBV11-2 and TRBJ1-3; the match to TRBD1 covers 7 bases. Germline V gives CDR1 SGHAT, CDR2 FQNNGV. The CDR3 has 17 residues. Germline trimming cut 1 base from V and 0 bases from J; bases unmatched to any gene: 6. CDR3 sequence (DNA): TGTGCCAGCAGCTTAGTCTCAGGGGGGACCTCTGGAAACACCATATATTTT. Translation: CASSLVSGGTSGNTIYF.

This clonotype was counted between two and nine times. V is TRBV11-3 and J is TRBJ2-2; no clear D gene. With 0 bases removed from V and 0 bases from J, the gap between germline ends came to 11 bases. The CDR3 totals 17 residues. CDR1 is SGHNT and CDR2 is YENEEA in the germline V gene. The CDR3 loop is CASSLDGWAANTGELFF. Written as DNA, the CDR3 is TGTGCCAGCAGCTTAGATGGGTGGGCTGCGAACACCGGGGAGCTGTTTTTT.

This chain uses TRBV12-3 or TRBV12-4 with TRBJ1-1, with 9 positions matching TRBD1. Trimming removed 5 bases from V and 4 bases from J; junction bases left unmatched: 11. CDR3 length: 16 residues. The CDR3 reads CASSAATGGGSTEAFF. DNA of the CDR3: TGTGCCAGCAGTGCAGCGACAGGGGGGGGGAGCACTGAAGCTTTCTTT.

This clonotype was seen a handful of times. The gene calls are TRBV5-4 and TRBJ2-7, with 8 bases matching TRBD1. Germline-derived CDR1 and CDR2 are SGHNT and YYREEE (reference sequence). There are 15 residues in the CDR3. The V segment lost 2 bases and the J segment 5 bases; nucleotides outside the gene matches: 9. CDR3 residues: CASSLNTGTGDEQYF. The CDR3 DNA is TGTGCCAGCAGCTTAAATACGGGGACAGGAGACGAGCAGTACTTC.

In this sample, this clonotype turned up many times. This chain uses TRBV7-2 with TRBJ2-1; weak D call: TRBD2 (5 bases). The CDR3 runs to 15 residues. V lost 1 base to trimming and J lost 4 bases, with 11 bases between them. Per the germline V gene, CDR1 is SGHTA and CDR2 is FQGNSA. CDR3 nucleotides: TGTGCCAGCAGCTTAGGCAGTCCGGGATACAATGAGCAGTTCTTC. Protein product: CASSLGSPGYNEQFF.

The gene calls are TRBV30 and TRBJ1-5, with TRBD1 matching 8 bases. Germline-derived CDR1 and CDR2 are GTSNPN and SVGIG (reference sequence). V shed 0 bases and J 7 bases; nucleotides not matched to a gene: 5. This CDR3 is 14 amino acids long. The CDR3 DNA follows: TGTGCCTGGAGTGTCCGGACAGGGCGGCAGCCCCAGCATTTT. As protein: CAWSVRTGRQPQHF.

In DNA form, the CDR3 reads TGTGCCAGCAGCACCACAGGGAATAATTCACCCCTCCACTTT. It yields the protein CASSTTGNNSPLHF. This sequence joins TRBV6-5 and TRBJ1-6, with D possibly being TRBD1 (6 bases). V shed 6 bases and J shed 5 bases, with 11 bases lying between them. The CDR3 has 14 residues. The germline V gene has CDR1 MNHEY and CDR2 SVGAGI.

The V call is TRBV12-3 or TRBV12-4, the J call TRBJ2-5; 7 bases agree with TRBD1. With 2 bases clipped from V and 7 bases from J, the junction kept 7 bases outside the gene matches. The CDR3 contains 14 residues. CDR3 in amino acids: CASSLTRGLGTQYF. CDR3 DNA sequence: TGTGCCAGCAGTTTAACAAGGGGGCTCGGGACCCAGTACTTC.

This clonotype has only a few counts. This CDR3 reads CASSLTQDRFRINQPQHF. Here the CDR3 DNA reads TGTGCCAGCAGTCTAACCCAAGACAGGTTTAGGATAAATCAGCCCCAGCATTTT. The rearrangement links TRBV28 to TRBJ1-5, with D possibly matching TRBD1 (6 bases). The CDR3 is made up of 18 amino acids. The germline V and J ends were trimmed by 5 bases and 4 bases, with 24 bases remaining between them. Germline CDR1 and CDR2: MDHEN and SYDVKM.

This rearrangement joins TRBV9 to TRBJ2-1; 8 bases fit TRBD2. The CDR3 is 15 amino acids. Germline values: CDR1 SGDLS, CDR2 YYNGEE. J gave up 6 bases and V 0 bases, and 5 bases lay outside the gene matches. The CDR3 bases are TGTGCCAGCAGCGTAGCGGGAGGGTGGGTCAATGAGCAGTTCTTC. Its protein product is CASSVAGGWVNEQFF.

CDR3: CASSLLGTSGQETQYF. CDR3 DNA: TGTGCCAGCAGTTTATTGGGGACTAGCGGCCAAGAGACCCAGTACTTC. This chain joins TRBV27 and TRBJ2-5; 11 bases map to TRBD2. V gave up 1 base and J gave up 1 base; unmatched junction bases: 2. This CDR3 is built from 16 residues. Germline V CDR1 and CDR2: MNHEY, SMNVEV (reference sequence).

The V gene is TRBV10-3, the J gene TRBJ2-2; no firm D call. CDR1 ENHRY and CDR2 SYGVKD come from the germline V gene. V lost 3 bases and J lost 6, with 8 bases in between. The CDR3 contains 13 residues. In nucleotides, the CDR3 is TGTGCCATCAGTGATTCCCTCCCCGGGGAGCTGTTTTTT. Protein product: CAISDSLPGELFF.

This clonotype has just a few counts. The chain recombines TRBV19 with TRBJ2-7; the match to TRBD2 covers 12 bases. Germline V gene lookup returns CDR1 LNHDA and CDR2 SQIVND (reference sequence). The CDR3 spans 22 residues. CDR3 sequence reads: CASSIGGPYITGLAGPSCEQYV. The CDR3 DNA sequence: TGTGCCAGTAGTATAGGAGGTCCTTACATAACCGGACTAGCGGGACCTTCCTGCGAGCAGTACGTC.

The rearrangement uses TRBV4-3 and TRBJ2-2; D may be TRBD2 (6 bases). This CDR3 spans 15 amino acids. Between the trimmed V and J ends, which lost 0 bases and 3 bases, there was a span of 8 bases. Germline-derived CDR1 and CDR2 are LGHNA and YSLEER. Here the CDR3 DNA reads TGCGCCAGCAGCCAAGATTGGGGGGACACCGGGGAGCTGTTTTTT. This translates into CASSQDWGDTGELFF.

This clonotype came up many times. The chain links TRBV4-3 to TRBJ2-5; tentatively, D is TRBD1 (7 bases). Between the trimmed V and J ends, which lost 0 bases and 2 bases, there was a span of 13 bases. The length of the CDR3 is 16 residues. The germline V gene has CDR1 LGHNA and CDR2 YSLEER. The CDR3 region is CASSQDLQGGQETQYF. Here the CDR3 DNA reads TGCGCCAGCAGCCAAGATCTCCAGGGGGGACAAGAGACCCAGTACTTC.

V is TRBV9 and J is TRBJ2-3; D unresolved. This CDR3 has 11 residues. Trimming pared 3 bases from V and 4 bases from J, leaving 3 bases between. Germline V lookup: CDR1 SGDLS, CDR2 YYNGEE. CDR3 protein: CASSEPDTQYF. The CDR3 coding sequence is TGTGCCAGCAGCGAGCCAGATACGCAGTATTTT.